This T cell receptor beta chain was sequenced in a study of blood T cell repertoires in COVID-19. Using immunoSEQ multiplex PCR, the repertoire was profiled, and TCRdb retains in-frame clones only, with some absent. The sample lists about 89,000 clones; less than 80% were seen once. The germline CDR1 and CDR2 sequences are MGHDK and SYGVNS. The germline V and J ends were trimmed by 1 base and 3 bases, with 9 bases remaining between them. This CDR3 comprises 14 residues. This receptor was identified in an elderly woman with acute or convalescent COVID-19. This rearrangement joins TRBV25-1 to TRBJ1-2; tentative D call: TRBD1 (6 bases). Sample: peripheral blood. In nucleotides, the CDR3 is TGTGCCAGCAGTGAATTTACAGGGTACTATGGCTACACCTTC. Translating gives CASSEFTGYYGYTF.